Listed here is a single TCR beta chain. As yet, its antigen is unknown. The source of the sample is a study of early T cells in non-severe SARS-CoV-2 infection. Study at large: Bulk RNA taken from unsorted whole blood was sequenced, leaving chains unpaired. Study observations and caveats: Lookups in VDJdb leaned toward anti-spike CD8 responses and missed private and CD4 specificities.

Trimming at V came to 3 bases and at J to 5 bases, leaving 6 bases not matched to a gene. Germline CDR1 DFQATT, CDR2 SNEGSKA (reference sequence). The CDR3 is 14 residues long. Unique molecular identifier tags were affixed to discrete cDNA molecules. Via MiXCR, TCRdb re-called the 5' RACE reads, giving one row per CDR3 protein. The sample shows some 100,000 distinct CDR3 sequences, roughly 14% of them seen only once. This rearrangement joins TRBV20-1 to TRBJ2-3; 9 bases align to TRBD2. The source is an adult who was a healthcare worker with PCR-confirmed SARS-CoV-2 infection or an uninfected control (not recorded which). Sequences were obtained from whole blood. The DNA of the CDR3 is TGCAGTGCTAGTAAGCGGGGGGCTAGAGATACGCAGTATTTT. This gives the protein CSASKRGARDTQYF.